Following are 24 T cell receptor beta chains from one sample sequenced in a study of shared clonotypes between healthy human individuals. Generated by immunoSEQ multiplex PCR, the TCRdb table keeps only in-frame clones and is missing some. The sample lists more than 400,000 clones, about 96% occurring once. The sequencing sample was made of naive CD4+ T cells sorted from blood. Stated subset: CD45RA+ positively selected. These receptors all stem from a woman in her 30s in good health.

The rearrangement uses TRBV19 and TRBJ1-2; D ambiguous. Trimming took off 7 bases at V and 2 bases at J, with 17 bases between the two ends. Germline CDR1 and CDR2: LNHDA and SQIVND (reference sequence). The CDR3 extends over 15 amino acids. CDR3 nucleotide sequence: TGTGCCAGTACTTCAGAATCCACGGGGAACTATGGCTACACCTTC. It translates to CASTSESTGNYGYTF. Full variable domain (remainder filled in from reference TRBV19 and TRBJ1-2): DGGITQSPKYLFRKEGQNVTLSCEQNLNHDAMYWYRQDPGQGLRLIYYSQIVNDFQKGDIAEGYSVSREKKESFPLTVTSAQKNPTAFYLCASTSESTGNYGYTFGSGTRLTVV.

The chain joins TRBV19 to TRBJ2-5, with D perhaps matching TRBD2 (6 bases). The J call may be wrong; the DNA end is better matched by TRBJ2-7. This CDR3 has 14 amino acids. CDR1 is LNHDA, CDR2 SQIVND, per germline (reference sequence). CDR3 sequence: CASSTGTGSYEQYF. The CDR3 bases are TGTGCCAGTAGTACTGGGACTGGTTCCTACGAGCAGTACTTC.

This sequence joins TRBV4-2 and TRBJ2-2; D gene unclear. Trimming took 0 bases from V and 6 from J, leaving 14 bases between them. The CDR3 extends over 16 amino acids. Germline-derived CDR1 and CDR2 are LGHNA and YNFKEQ. The chain's CDR3 is CASSQDRSTSAGELFF. In DNA, the CDR3 is TGTGCCAGCAGCCAAGATCGATCGACGTCCGCCGGGGAGCTGTTTTTT.

This clone was found once. This rearrangement joins TRBV4-1 to TRBJ2-3, with D maybe TRBD2 (5 bases). This CDR3 is built from 13 residues. Germline CDR1 is MGHRA and CDR2 is YSYEKL. With 0 bases removed from V and 9 bases from J, the gap between germline ends came to 10 bases. CDR3 loop: CASSQDSEGTQYF. The CDR3 DNA sequence: TGCGCCAGCAGCCAAGATTCAGAGGGCACGCAGTATTTT.

The chain combines TRBV27 with TRBJ2-4; 14 nucleotides match TRBD2. This CDR3 contains 16 residues. The V gene end was trimmed by 7 bases and the J gene end by 9 bases; junction bases not matched to a gene: 11. Germline assignment: CDR1 MNHEY and CDR2 SMNVEV (reference sequence). Written as DNA, the CDR3 is TGTGCCAGCAAGAGCGGGACTAGCGGGAGTAAGGCCATTCAGTACTTC. Translation gives CASKSGTSGSKAIQYF.

This clone was seen a single time. The CDR3 loop reads CSVAGSSGNTIYF. For the CDR3, the DNA is TGCAGCGTCGCTGGGAGTTCTGGAAACACCATATATTTT. The chain links TRBV29-1 to TRBJ1-3; D is ambiguous. Trimming took off 6 bases at V and 1 base at J, with 10 bases between the two ends. The germline gives CDR1 SQVTM, CDR2 ANQGSEA. CDR3 length: 13 residues. The whole variable domain, filled in from reference TRBV29-1 and TRBJ1-3, reads SAVISQKPSRDICQRGTSLTIQCQVDSQVTMMFWYRQQPGQSLTLIATANQGSEATYESGFVIDKFPISRPNLTFSTLTVSNMSPEDSSIYLCSVAGSSGNTIYFGEGSWLTVV.

The gene calls are TRBV6-1 and TRBJ2-7; the D is unclear. The germline V and J ends were trimmed by 0 bases and 3 bases, with 0 bases remaining between them. The CDR3 consists of 11 residues. CDR1 and CDR2 from the germline V gene are MNHNS and SASEGT. The CDR3 reads CASSEAYEQYF. The CDR3 DNA follows: TGTGCCAGCAGTGAAGCCTACGAGCAGTACTTC.

Regarding this clone: This sample also contains other DNA sequences that code for the same CDR3. V and J are TRBV27 and TRBJ2-2, with no clear D. Germline V gives CDR1 MNHEY, CDR2 SMNVEV (reference sequence). The CDR3 has 13 amino acids. Trimming stripped 2 bases from V and 1 base from J, with 2 bases between. CDR3: CASSLRNTGELFF. CDR3 coding DNA: TGTGCCAGCAGTTTAAGGAACACCGGGGAGCTGTTTTTT.

This rearrangement joins TRBV5-1 to TRBJ2-7; the match to TRBD2 covers 11 bases. CDR1 is SGHRS, CDR2 YFSETQ, per germline. The CDR3 runs 15 residues. V gave up 7 bases and J gave up 3 bases; unmatched junction bases: 9. The CDR3 DNA sequence: TGCGCCAGCCGACGACTAGCGGGAAGAGACTACGAGCAGTACTTC. It yields the protein CASRRLAGRDYEQYF. Full variable domain (remainder filled in from reference TRBV5-1 and TRBJ2-7): KAGVTQTPRYLIKTRGQQVTLSCSPISGHRSVSWYQQTPGQGLQFLFEYFSETQRNKGNFPGRFSGRQFSNSRSEMNVSTLELGDSALYLCASRRLAGRDYEQYFGPGTRLTVT.

This rearrangement joins TRBV2 to TRBJ1-2, with 8 nucleotides matching TRBD1. V lost 6 bases, J lost 0 bases, and 6 bases stayed unmatched. CDR1 SNHLY and CDR2 FYNNEI come from the germline V gene. This CDR3 comprises 15 residues. The CDR3 here is CASRLTGVTNYGYTF. In nucleotides, the CDR3 is TGTGCCAGCAGGCTGACAGGGGTGACTAACTATGGCTACACCTTC.

The rearrangement joins TRBV28 to TRBJ1-1; D may be TRBD1 (5 bases). Germline CDR1 reads MDHEN; CDR2 reads SYDVKM. This CDR3 comprises 13 residues. V was cut by 8 bases and J by 6 bases, with 16 bases left in between. CDR3 amino acids: CASVLDQGAEAFF. The CDR3 DNA reads as TGTGCCAGCGTCCTTGATCAGGGAGCTGAAGCTTTCTTT.

The V gene is TRBV11-2, the J gene TRBJ2-7; 7 nucleotides match TRBD1. From germline, CDR1 is SGHAT and CDR2 FQNNGV. The V and J ends lost 4 bases and 0 bases, in that order; junction bases with no gene match: 0. This CDR3 spans 13 amino acids. DNA of the CDR3: TGTGCCAGCAGCTGGGACAGCTCCTACGAGCAGTACTTC. It specifies CASSWDSSYEQYF.

The rearrangement links TRBV2 to TRBJ1-1, with D hard to call. This CDR3 region has 14 residues. Trimming took off 0 bases at V and 3 bases at J, with 8 bases between the two ends. CDR1 is SNHLY and CDR2 is FYNNEI in the germline V gene. The CDR3 reads CASSEAEGHTEAFF. The CDR3 bases are TGTGCCAGCAGTGAAGCTGAGGGCCACACTGAAGCTTTCTTT. Supplemented by reference TRBV2 and TRBJ1-1, the full variable domain reads EPEVTQTPSHQVTQMGQEVILRCVPISNHLYFYWYRQILGQKVEFLVSFYNNEISEKSEIFDDQFSVERPDGSNFTLKIRSTKLEDSAMYFCASSEAEGHTEAFFGQGTRLTVV.

Details on this clone: Within the sample, other DNA sequences also encode this same CDR3. The V and J genes are TRBV28 and TRBJ1-2, with TRBD1 as a possible D gene (5 bases). The CDR3 has 14 residues. The V and J ends lost 3 bases and 0 bases respectively, with 8 bases between them. Per germline, CDR1 MDHEN and CDR2 SYDVKM. The DNA for the CDR3 is TGTGCCAGCAGTTTGCAGGGAGCTAACTATGGCTACACCTTC. As protein: CASSLQGANYGYTF.

J is TRBJ1-5 and V is TRBV30, with unresolved D. The ends were cut back, 4 bases at V and 5 bases at J, with 9 bases in the middle. The CDR3 is made up of 12 amino acids. Germline V gene lookup returns CDR1 GTSNPN and CDR2 SVGIG (reference sequence). CDR3 DNA: TGTGCCTGGACCAAAGGCTATCAGCCCCAGCATTTT. The encoded protein is CAWTKGYQPQHF.

The rearrangement uses TRBV15 and TRBJ1-4; 8 nucleotides match TRBD1. The CDR3 spans 15 residues. Trimming at V came to 3 bases and at J to 7 bases, leaving 7 bases not matched to a gene. Looked up from germline, CDR1 is LNHNV and CDR2 is YYDKDF (reference sequence). The CDR3 DNA follows: TGTGCCACCAGCAGGCAGACAGGGGCGGGTGAAAAACTGTTTTTT. Its protein product is CATSRQTGAGEKLFF.

The J gene is TRBJ2-6, the V gene TRBV28, with 7 bases identical to TRBD1. Germline V gene data show CDR1 as MDHEN and CDR2 as SYDVKM. The CDR3 covers 18 residues. The V segment lost 3 bases and the J segment 0 bases; nucleotides outside the gene matches: 8. CDR3 bases: TGTGCCAGCAGTTTTCCCCGGGACAGTTACTCTGGGGCCAACGTCCTGACTTTC. The encoded protein is CASSFPRDSYSGANVLTF.

The gene calls are TRBV28 and TRBJ2-5, with 9 bases fitting TRBD2. TRBJ2-7 matches the DNA end more closely, so the J call is doubtful. CDR1 is MDHEN, CDR2 SYDVKM, per germline. This CDR3 comprises 15 residues. The CDR3 loop reads CASLTTGLATNEQYF. The CDR3 nucleotides are TGTGCCAGCCTGACAACCGGACTAGCGACCAACGAGCAGTACTTC.

V gene TRBV28 combines with J gene TRBJ1-1; D remains unclear. CDR1 MDHEN and CDR2 SYDVKM come from the germline V gene. This CDR3 is built from 15 residues. Trimming removed 5 bases at V and 4 bases at J, with 17 bases between. CDR3: CASSPRGPRGTEAFF. The DNA for the CDR3 is TGTGCCAGCAGTCCCCGCGGGCCGCGGGGCACTGAAGCTTTCTTT.

The chain is built from TRBV5-1 and TRBJ2-2; 8 positions match TRBD2. V trimming: 0 bases; J trimming: 2 bases; junction bases outside the gene matches: 0. Germline assignment: CDR1 SGHRS and CDR2 YFSETQ. This CDR3 comprises 15 residues. The DNA for the CDR3 is TGCGCCAGCAGCTTGGTAGCGGGAAACACCGGGGAGCTGTTTTTT. This encodes CASSLVAGNTGELFF.

V is TRBV28 and J is TRBJ1-1, with no clear D. The CDR3 is 15 amino acids. Germline V CDR1 and CDR2: MDHEN, SYDVKM. Trimming shortened V by 2 bases and J by 0 bases, and 10 bases separated the two germline ends. For the CDR3, the DNA is TGTGCCAGCAGTTTACCCGGACTGATGAACACTGAAGCTTTCTTT. Its translation is CASSLPGLMNTEAFF.

In this sample, this clone turned up once. The chain couples TRBV27 to TRBJ2-6; TRBD1 matches 9 bases. With 5 bases clipped from V and 0 bases from J, the junction kept 5 bases outside the gene matches. The CDR3 length is 17 residues. From germline, CDR1 is MNHEY and CDR2 SMNVEV (reference sequence). CDR3 amino acids: CASSPGTGSSGANVLTF. The CDR3 nucleotides read TGTGCCAGCAGTCCGGGGACAGGGTCCTCTGGGGCCAACGTCCTGACTTTC.

The V call is TRBV4-1, the J call TRBJ2-7, with D unresolved. This CDR3 is 15 amino acids long. Germline lookup yields CDR1 MGHRA and CDR2 YSYEKL. V was cut by 0 bases and J by 2 bases, with 11 bases left in between. CDR3 in DNA: TGCGCCAGCAGCCAAGAGACGGAGAGCCCCTACGAGCAGTACTTC. Translated, it gives CASSQETESPYEQYF.

The J gene is TRBJ2-3, the V gene TRBV25-1, with a tentative D call TRBD1 (7 bases). CDR3 length: 16 residues. Germline-derived CDR1 and CDR2 are MGHDK and SYGVNS. Trimming took off 7 bases at V and 0 bases at J, with 17 bases between the two ends. The CDR3 reads CASTTGKAGSTDTQYF. The DNA of the CDR3 is TGTGCCAGCACGACAGGGAAGGCGGGGAGCACAGATACGCAGTATTTT.